Following are 21 T cell receptor beta chains from one sample sequenced in a study of T-cell reconstitution after alpha-beta-depleted transplantation in children. Unique molecular identifiers were used in preparing the TCRbeta library. TCRdb itself ran the PCR reads through MiXCR, one entry per CDR3 protein. The data contain 450,000 to 600,000 distinct CDR3 sequences, approximately 13% of them singletons. The sample consisted of PBMCs, mostly from graft donor cells, taken 360 days after TCRalphabeta/CD19-depleted stem cell transplant. The receptors derive from a male patient between 5 and 17 years old who had a stem cell transplant for acute myeloid leukemia, so the T cells may come from the graft donor.

This clonotype has a handful of counts. The chain recombines TRBV20-1 with TRBJ2-1, with 9 positions matching TRBD2. Germline V gene data show CDR1 as DFQATT and CDR2 as SNEGSKA (reference sequence). This CDR3 comprises 16 residues. The ends lost 3 bases at V and 1 base at J; junction bases unmatched: 7. The CDR3 DNA reads TGCAGTGCTAGGGCCTTAGCGGGAGAGTCCTACAATGAGCAGTTCTTC. It codes for CSARALAGESYNEQFF.

This clonotype showed up many times. The chain employs TRBV15 and TRBJ2-3; 10 bases are a match to TRBD2. V was clipped by 7 bases and J by 5 bases; unmatched bases: 6. Germline V gene lookup returns CDR1 LNHNV and CDR2 YYDKDF (reference sequence). The CDR3 length is 14 residues. The CDR3 nucleotides are TGTGCCACCAACCTAGCGGGAGTTGGAGATACGCAGTATTTT. It yields the protein CATNLAGVGDTQYF.

This clonotype was counted between two and nine times. The chain recombines TRBV25-1 with TRBJ2-7; 8 bases map to TRBD2. Trimming cost V 5 bases and J 0 bases; bases outside gene matches: 6. Germline CDR1 and CDR2: MGHDK and SYGVNS. CDR3 length: 15 amino acids. The CDR3 loop reads CASSNQRGLSYEQYF. CDR3 bases: TGTGCCAGCAGTAATCAGCGGGGGCTCTCCTACGAGCAGTACTTC.

Many counts were recorded for this clonotype. The chain is built from TRBV6-1 and TRBJ2-7; the D call may be TRBD1 or TRBD2 (5 bases each). The length of the CDR3 is 15 residues. CDR1 and CDR2 from the germline V gene are MNHNS and SASEGT. The V gene lost 6 bases and the J gene lost 0 bases, with 15 bases spanning the gap. CDR3 amino acids: CASSSGPSSSYEQYF. DNA of the CDR3: TGTGCCAGCAGCTCGGGACCCTCGAGCTCCTACGAGCAGTACTTC.

The chain uses TRBV28 and TRBJ1-1; perhaps TRBD1 as D (5 bases). V dropped 1 base and J dropped 0 bases, with 15 bases sitting between them. CDR3 length: 17 amino acids. Germline-derived CDR1 and CDR2 are MDHEN and SYDVKM. The DNA of the CDR3 is TGTGCCAGCAGTTTATACGCCGCAGGGTGGATGAACACTGAAGCTTTCTTT. The encoded protein is CASSLYAAGWMNTEAFF.

This clonotype came up a few times. The rearrangement uses TRBV5-1 and TRBJ2-7; TRBD2 matches at 16 bases. CDR3 size: 16 residues. CDR1 and CDR2 (germline): SGHRS, YFSETQ. The V gene end was trimmed by 3 bases and the J gene end by 7 bases; junction bases not matched to a gene: 7. CDR3 sequence: CASSSGTSGRAREQYF. Written as DNA, the CDR3 is TGCGCCAGCAGCTCCGGGACTAGCGGGAGGGCCAGAGAGCAGTACTTC.

This clonotype has only a few counts. This chain uses TRBV20-1 with TRBJ2-2, with D possibly being TRBD1 or TRBD2 (5 bases each). In germline, CDR1 is DFQATT, CDR2 SNEGSKA (reference sequence). This CDR3 spans 13 amino acids. With 2 bases removed from V and 7 bases from J, the gap between germline ends came to 11 bases. The CDR3 DNA sequence: TGCAGTGCTAGATGGCGAGGGGTCGGGGAGCTGTTTTTT. Residues: CSARWRGVGELFF.

Many counts were recorded for this clonotype. J is TRBJ2-5 and V is TRBV28; 9 nucleotides agree with TRBD1. V lost 9 bases and J lost 5; bases outside the gene matches: 13. CDR1 MDHEN and CDR2 SYDVKM come from the germline V gene. CDR3 length: 15 residues. CDR3 loop: CASSTPGQGMETQYF. The CDR3 DNA reads as TGTGCCAGTTCAACACCGGGACAGGGTATGGAGACCCAGTACTTC.

For the CDR3, the DNA is TGTGCCAGCTTACAGTGGAATGAGCAGTTCTTC. It translates to CASLQWNEQFF. This chain links TRBV2 with TRBJ2-1; D remains ambiguous. The CDR3 is made up of 11 amino acids. Germline V lookup: CDR1 SNHLY, CDR2 FYNNEI. Trimming removed 8 bases from V and 7 bases from J, with 9 bases in between. The whole variable domain, remainder taken from reference TRBV2 and TRBJ2-1, is EPEVTQTPSHQVTQMGQEVILRCVPISNHLYFYWYRQILGQKVEFLVSFYNNEISEKSEIFDDQFSVERPDGSNFTLKIRSTKLEDSAMYFCASLQWNEQFFGPGTRLTVL.

This rearrangement joins TRBV12-3 or TRBV12-4 to TRBJ2-4, with a tentative D call TRBD1 (6 bases). CDR3 size: 15 residues. The V and J ends lost 5 bases and 3 bases respectively, with 14 bases between them. This CDR3 is CASSPQGLSKNIQYF. The CDR3 DNA follows: TGTGCCAGCAGTCCTCAGGGGCTGAGCAAAAACATTCAGTACTTC.

Many counts were recorded for this clonotype. This rearrangement joins TRBV12-3 or TRBV12-4 to TRBJ2-5; possible D gene TRBD1, 5 bases. This CDR3 region has 13 residues. Trimming pared 7 bases from V and 5 bases from J, leaving 14 bases between. CDR3 sequence: CASNQLKGETQYF. DNA of the CDR3: TGTGCCAGCAACCAACTGAAGGGGGAGACCCAGTACTTC.

Only a few counts were recorded for this clonotype. The rearrangement links TRBV5-6 to TRBJ2-3, with unresolved D. Trimming took 0 bases from V and 0 from J, leaving 8 bases between them. CDR1 SGHDT and CDR2 YYEEEE come from the germline V gene. CDR3 length: 15 residues. The CDR3: CASSLGVASTDTQYF. The CDR3 region has the DNA TGTGCCAGCAGCTTGGGGGTTGCTAGCACAGATACGCAGTATTTT.

The chain links TRBV20-1 to TRBJ2-2; 8 nucleotides align to TRBD2. The germline CDR1 and CDR2 sequences are DFQATT and SNEGSKA (reference sequence). The CDR3 length is 15 residues. With V trimmed by 4 bases and J by 5 bases, 9 bases remained unmatched. CDR3 nucleotides: TGCAGTGCTACCCCGAGCGGGAGAGGGACCGGGGAGCTGTTTTTT. This translates into CSATPSGRGTGELFF.

This clonotype has a handful of counts. The chain couples TRBV4-3 to TRBJ2-2; 7 bases align to TRBD1. The length of the CDR3 is 17 residues. With 0 bases clipped from V and 7 bases from J, the junction kept 11 bases outside the gene matches. Germline V lookup: CDR1 LGHNA, CDR2 YSLEER. CDR3 region: CASSQDRMTGSNGELFF. The CDR3 bases are TGCGCCAGCAGCCAAGATCGAATGACAGGGTCAAACGGGGAGCTGTTTTTT.

This clonotype has a single count. The chain joins TRBV28 to TRBJ2-2; D is possibly TRBD1 (6 bases). Trimming left V 4 bases short and J 5 bases short, with 11 bases between. Looked up from germline, CDR1 is MDHEN and CDR2 is SYDVKM. The CDR3 length is 14 residues. Written as DNA, the CDR3 is TGTGCCAGCAGTTACAGGGCGGGTACCGGGGAGCTGTTTTTT. This gives the protein CASSYRAGTGELFF.

The rearrangement links TRBV4-2 to TRBJ2-1, with 8 bases identical to TRBD1. With V trimmed by 5 bases and J by 4 bases, 22 bases remained unmatched. Germline CDR1 reads LGHNA; CDR2 reads YNFKEQ. The length of the CDR3 is 20 residues. This chain's CDR3 is CASSSLKIAGGPHTYNEQFF. DNA for the CDR3: TGTGCCAGCAGCTCTCTGAAGATAGCAGGGGGCCCACACACATACAATGAGCAGTTCTTC.

The chain joins TRBV18 to TRBJ1-1; D might be TRBD1 (6 bases). This CDR3 spans 17 amino acids. V lost 0 bases and J 4 bases, leaving 18 bases between the germline ends. Germline loops: CDR1 KGHSH, CDR2 LQKENI. Here the CDR3 DNA reads TGTGCCAGCTCACCACCGGGGCAGGGGCTAACGGGCACTGAAGCTTTCTTT. This translates into CASSPPGQGLTGTEAFF.

The table lists this clonotype with a few counts. The CDR3 coding sequence is TGTGCCAGCAGTTTCGCCGGGATTTTCCACAATGAGCAGTTCTTC. Protein product: CASSFAGIFHNEQFF. V is TRBV12-3 or TRBV12-4 and J is TRBJ2-1; D may be TRBD2 (5 bases). Trimming took 3 bases from V and 5 from J, leaving 14 bases between them. CDR3 size: 15 residues.

This clonotype has just a few counts. The V and J genes are TRBV5-1 and TRBJ2-1, with 9 bases fitting TRBD1. Germline CDR1 is SGHRS and CDR2 is YFSETQ. The CDR3 is 14 residues long. V lost 1 base, J lost 8 bases, and 4 bases stayed unmatched. The CDR3: CASSLTGGPDEQFF. For the CDR3, the DNA is TGCGCCAGCAGCTTGACAGGGGGCCCCGATGAGCAGTTCTTC.

This clonotype was counted only a few times. V usage is TRBV20-1 and J usage is TRBJ1-1; D is unclear. CDR1 is DFQATT and CDR2 is SNEGSKA in the germline V gene (reference sequence). This CDR3 has 14 residues. V lost 6 bases and J 3 bases, leaving 17 bases between the germline ends. CDR3 in amino acids: CSARQQRQDTEAFF. The CDR3 DNA follows: TGCAGTGCCCGGCAGCAACGCCAGGACACTGAAGCTTTCTTT.

V gene TRBV7-2 combines with J gene TRBJ2-2; no clear D gene. Germline values: CDR1 SGHTA, CDR2 FQGNSA. V was trimmed by 7 bases and J by 1 base, leaving 10 bases between them. The CDR3 extends over 14 amino acids. The CDR3 DNA follows: TGTGCCAGCATACCCCTACAGAACACCGGGGAGCTGTTTTTT. Amino acid sequence: CASIPLQNTGELFF.